What follows are 19 T cell receptor beta chains derived from one specimen sequenced in a study of human versus mouse CDR3 diversity and MHC coevolution. Assay: immunoSEQ multiplex PCR; the TCRdb copy retains only in-frame clones and omits some. This table has tens of thousands of clones, about 94% appearing once. Sequencing was carried out using naive CD4+ T cells from blood. The subset denotes: CD45RO-negative CD62L-positive naive CD4 T cells. The receptors here all came from a person aged 55 to 75 in good health.

The chain has TRBV12-5 and TRBJ2-1; 10 bases agree with TRBD2. CDR1 LGHNT and CDR2 FRNRAP come from the germline V gene. This CDR3 has 16 residues. V trimming: 2 bases; J trimming: 6 bases; junction bases outside the gene matches: 7. This chain's CDR3 is CASGLSGLADGNEQFF. The CDR3 region has the DNA TGTGCTAGTGGTTTGTCAGGACTAGCGGACGGCAATGAGCAGTTCTTC.

The chain has TRBV14 and TRBJ2-3; D call uncertain. V gave up 0 bases and J gave up 0 bases, with 10 bases separating them. Germline lookup yields CDR1 SGHDN and CDR2 FVKESK. The CDR3 has 16 residues. CDR3 bases: TGTGCCAGCAGCCAAGATCACGGAGTAAGCACAGATACGCAGTATTTT. Translating it yields CASSQDHGVSTDTQYF. Full variable domain (outside the CDR3, taken from reference TRBV14 and TRBJ2-3): EAGVTQFPSHSVIEKGQTVTLRCDPISGHDNLYWYRRVMGKEIKFLLHFVKESKQDESGMPNNRFLAERTGGTYSTLKVQPAELEDSGVYFCASSQDHGVSTDTQYFGPGTRLTVL.

The chain links TRBV5-1 to TRBJ2-1; 11 positions agree with TRBD2. The V segment lost 0 bases and the J segment 5 bases; nucleotides outside the gene matches: 7. Germline CDR1 reads SGHRS; CDR2 reads YFSETQ. The CDR3 spans 17 residues. CDR3 region: CASSLGGTSGGHNEQFF. The CDR3 region has the DNA TGCGCCAGCAGCTTGGGGGGGACTAGCGGAGGACACAATGAGCAGTTCTTC.

The gene calls are TRBV6-5 and TRBJ2-3; 8 bases line up with TRBD2. V was clipped by 10 bases and J by 2 bases; unmatched bases: 11. This CDR3 comprises 15 residues. Germline V gene sequence: CDR1 MNHEY, CDR2 SVGAGI. The CDR3 DNA is TGTGCCACCAGGCTAGCGGGCGGATCCACAGATACGCAGTATTTT. Translated, it gives CATRLAGGSTDTQYF.

The chain couples TRBV6-1 to TRBJ1-5; D is perhaps TRBD1 (5 bases). This CDR3 region has 13 residues. V lost 5 bases and J lost 4, with 9 bases in between. CDR1 and CDR2 (germline): MNHNS, SASEGT. CDR3 sequence reads: CASSPDSNQPQHF. CDR3 sequence (DNA): TGTGCCAGCAGTCCCGACAGTAATCAGCCCCAGCATTTT.

The chain links TRBV6-5 to TRBJ2-6; 7 bases line up with TRBD1. The trim removed 4 bases at V and 0 bases at J, leaving 0 bases unmatched. The CDR3 has 15 residues. Per germline, CDR1 MNHEY and CDR2 SVGAGI. The DNA of the CDR3 is TGTGCCAGCAGTTCAGGGGGCTCTGGGGCCAACGTCCTGACTTTC. Protein: CASSSGGSGANVLTF.

The chain combines TRBV5-1 with TRBJ2-6; D possibly corresponds to TRBD1 (5 bases). V was shortened by 1 base and J by 2 bases, with 7 bases between the two germline ends. CDR1 is SGHRS and CDR2 is YFSETQ in the germline V gene. The CDR3 sequence is 15 residues long. The CDR3 bases are TGCGCCAGCAGCTTGACAGGCACTGGGGCCAACGTCCTGACTTTC. It translates to CASSLTGTGANVLTF.

The chain employs TRBV7-3 and TRBJ1-1, with D possibly TRBD1 on 6 matching bases. Germline-derived CDR1 and CDR2 are SGHTA and FQGTGA. V was pared by 10 bases and J by 1 base, with 13 bases between. The CDR3 is made up of 13 amino acids. The chain's CDR3 is CATAGGPNTEAFF. The CDR3 DNA reads as TGTGCCACAGCGGGGGGCCCGAACACTGAAGCTTTCTTT.

The chain uses TRBV9 and TRBJ1-2; possibly TRBD1 for D (5 bases). Trimming shortened V by 0 bases and J by 6 bases, and 12 bases separated the two germline ends. CDR1 SGDLS and CDR2 YYNGEE come from the germline V gene. CDR3 size: 14 residues. Written as DNA, the CDR3 is TGTGCCAGCAGCGTAGGCGCAGGGTCGGATGGCTACACCTTC. Its protein is CASSVGAGSDGYTF.

The CDR3 sequence: CASSNTGGHQADSPLHF. The CDR3 region has the DNA TGTGCCAGCAGCAACACAGGGGGCCATCAGGCTGATTCACCCCTCCACTTT. The chain joins TRBV5-6 to TRBJ1-6; TRBD1 matches at 9 bases. The CDR3 totals 17 residues. Trimming cost V 4 bases and J 8 bases; bases outside gene matches: 13. The V gene's germline CDR1 is SGHDT and CDR2 YYEEEE.

The rearrangement uses TRBV19 and TRBJ2-1; 10 positions match TRBD2. V lost 5 bases, J lost 8 bases, and 9 bases stayed unmatched. This CDR3 has 15 amino acids. Per the germline V gene, CDR1 is LNHDA and CDR2 is SQIVND (reference sequence). DNA for the CDR3: TGTGCCAGTAGTCCTTCTAGCGGGAGAGGGCATGAGCAGTTCTTC. Translation gives CASSPSSGRGHEQFF.

This clone was seen just once. The chain carries TRBV5-4 and TRBJ1-2; 8 positions match TRBD1. The CDR3 runs to 15 residues. V lost 4 bases, J lost 4 bases, and 9 bases stayed unmatched. Germline V gene data show CDR1 as SGHNT and CDR2 as YYREEE (reference sequence). This CDR3 reads CASSPGQEPSYGYTF. CDR3 in DNA: TGTGCCAGCAGCCCGGGACAGGAACCCTCCTATGGCTACACCTTC.

This sequence joins TRBV2 and TRBJ1-1; D unclear. In germline, CDR1 is SNHLY, CDR2 FYNNEI. The CDR3 runs to 14 residues. V lost 4 bases, J lost 5 bases, and 14 bases lay in between. In DNA, the CDR3 is TGTGCCAGCAGTGTTGGCGGTTTACGGACTGAAGCTTTCTTT. It codes for CASSVGGLRTEAFF. The full variable domain, completed using reference TRBV2 and TRBJ1-1, is EPEVTQTPSHQVTQMGQEVILRCVPISNHLYFYWYRQILGQKVEFLVSFYNNEISEKSEIFDDQFSVERPDGSNFTLKIRSTKLEDSAMYFCASSVGGLRTEAFFGQGTRLTVV.

The rearrangement uses TRBV5-1 and TRBJ2-1; 9 bases line up with TRBD1. Trimming at V came to 6 bases and at J to 5 bases, leaving 12 bases not matched to a gene. The CDR3 runs to 16 residues. CDR1 is SGHRS, CDR2 YFSETQ, per germline. The CDR3 is CASTPRGQGSNNEQFF. The DNA of the CDR3 is TGCGCCAGCACCCCAAGGGGACAGGGTTCCAACAATGAGCAGTTCTTC.

The rearrangement links TRBV6-5 to TRBJ2-7; D may be TRBD2 (6 bases). V lost 8 bases and J lost 3, with 17 bases in between. The CDR3 is made up of 14 amino acids. CDR1 is MNHEY and CDR2 is SVGAGI in the germline V gene. The CDR3 DNA reads TGTGCCAGCTATAAAAGAGGAGGGATCTACGAGCAGTACTTC. Amino acids: CASYKRGGIYEQYF.

The chain has TRBV5-5 and TRBJ2-5; D remains unclear. V dropped 1 base and J dropped 1 base, with 5 bases sitting between them. CDR3 length: 13 residues. In germline, CDR1 is SGHKS, CDR2 YYEKEE (reference sequence). CDR3 sequence (DNA): TGTGCCAGCAGCTTGCCAGGCCAAGAGACCCAGTACTTC. Its protein product is CASSLPGQETQYF.

The V and J genes are TRBV5-1 and TRBJ2-5; 9 positions agree with TRBD2. This CDR3 is built from 15 residues. Germline CDR1 and CDR2: SGHRS and YFSETQ. V lost 1 base to trimming and J lost 5 bases; unmatched junction nucleotides: 6. The CDR3: CASSLRLAGQETQYF. The CDR3 nucleotides are TGCGCCAGCAGCTTGCGCCTAGCGGGACAGGAGACCCAGTACTTC. Filled out from reference TRBV5-1 and TRBJ2-5, the complete variable domain reads KAGVTQTPRYLIKTRGQQVTLSCSPISGHRSVSWYQQTPGQGLQFLFEYFSETQRNKGNFPGRFSGRQFSNSRSEMNVSTLELGDSALYLCASSLRLAGQETQYFGPGTRLLVL.

V and J are TRBV1 and TRBJ1-2; TRBD1, the D gene given by the table, was not confirmed from the DNA. TRBV1 is described as a pseudogene. This CDR3 spans 14 amino acids. This chain's CDR3 is CTSSQDPGHHGYTF. Here the CDR3 DNA reads TGCACCAGCAGCCAAGATCCAGGGCACCATGGCTACACCTTC.

In its sample, this clone was seen once. The V and J genes are TRBV25-1 and TRBJ2-7; TRBD1 agrees at 8 bases. The V segment lost 6 bases and the J segment 3 bases; nucleotides outside the gene matches: 7. The CDR3 contains 14 residues. Germline loops: CDR1 MGHDK, CDR2 SYGVNS. Here the CDR3 reads CASSRTGLLYEQYF. The CDR3 DNA is TGTGCCAGCAGCCGGACAGGGCTTCTCTACGAGCAGTACTTC.